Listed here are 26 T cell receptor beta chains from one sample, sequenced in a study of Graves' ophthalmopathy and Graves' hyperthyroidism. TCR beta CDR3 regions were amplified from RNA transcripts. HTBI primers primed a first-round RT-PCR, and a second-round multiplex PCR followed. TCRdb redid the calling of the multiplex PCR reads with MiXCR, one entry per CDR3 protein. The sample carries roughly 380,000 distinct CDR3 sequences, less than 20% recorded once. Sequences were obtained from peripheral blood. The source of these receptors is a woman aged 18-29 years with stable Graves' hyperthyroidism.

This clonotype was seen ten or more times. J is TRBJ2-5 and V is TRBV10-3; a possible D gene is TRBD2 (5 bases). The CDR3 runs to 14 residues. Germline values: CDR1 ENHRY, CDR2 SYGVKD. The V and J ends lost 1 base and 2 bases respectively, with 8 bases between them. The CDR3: CAISELATQETQYF. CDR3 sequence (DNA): TGTGCCATCAGTGAGTTAGCGACGCAAGAGACCCAGTACTTC.

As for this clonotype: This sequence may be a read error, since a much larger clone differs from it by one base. The CDR3 protein is CASTRTGRDYEQYF. The CDR3 nucleotides are TGTGCCAGCACCCGGACAGGGAGGGACTACGAGCAGTACTTC. V usage is TRBV5-8 and J usage is TRBJ2-7; possibly TRBD1 for D (8 bases). V dropped 6 bases and J dropped 3 bases, with 16 bases sitting between them. The germline V gene encodes CDR1 SGHTS and CDR2 YDEGEE. The CDR3 has 14 residues.

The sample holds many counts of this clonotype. DNA of the CDR3: TGTGCCAGCAGCCCCTTTCTAGCGGGGGTTGGGGAGACCCAGTACTTC. It translates to CASSPFLAGVGETQYF. The genes are TRBV12-3 or TRBV12-4 and TRBJ2-5; TRBD2 aligns across 10 bases. The CDR3 covers 16 residues. The trim removed 6 bases at V and 5 bases at J, leaving 12 bases unmatched.

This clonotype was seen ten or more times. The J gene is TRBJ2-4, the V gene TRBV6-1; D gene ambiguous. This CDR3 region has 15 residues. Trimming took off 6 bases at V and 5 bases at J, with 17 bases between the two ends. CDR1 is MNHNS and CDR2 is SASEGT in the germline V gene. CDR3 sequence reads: CASSRIGRPQNIQYF. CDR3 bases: TGTGCCAGCAGCCGCATCGGACGCCCTCAAAACATTCAGTACTTC.

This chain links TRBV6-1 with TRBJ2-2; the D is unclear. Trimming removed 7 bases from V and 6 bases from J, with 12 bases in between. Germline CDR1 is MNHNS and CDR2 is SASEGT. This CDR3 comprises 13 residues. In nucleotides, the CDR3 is TGTGCCAGCAACTTAGTTTGGGCCGGGGAGCTGTTTTTT. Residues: CASNLVWAGELFF.

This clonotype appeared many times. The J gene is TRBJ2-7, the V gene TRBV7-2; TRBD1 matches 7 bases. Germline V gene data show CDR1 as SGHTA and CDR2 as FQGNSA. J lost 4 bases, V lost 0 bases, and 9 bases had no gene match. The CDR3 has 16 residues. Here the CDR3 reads CASSLASAGGSYEQYF. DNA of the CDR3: TGTGCCAGCAGCTTAGCGTCGGCAGGGGGTTCGTACGAGCAGTACTTC.

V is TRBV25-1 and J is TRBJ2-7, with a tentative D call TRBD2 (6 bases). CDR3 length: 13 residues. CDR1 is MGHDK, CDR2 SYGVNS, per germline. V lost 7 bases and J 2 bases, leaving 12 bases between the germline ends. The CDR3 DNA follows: TGTGCCAGCACCCGAGGAGGGCCCTACGAGCAGTACTTC. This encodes CASTRGGPYEQYF.

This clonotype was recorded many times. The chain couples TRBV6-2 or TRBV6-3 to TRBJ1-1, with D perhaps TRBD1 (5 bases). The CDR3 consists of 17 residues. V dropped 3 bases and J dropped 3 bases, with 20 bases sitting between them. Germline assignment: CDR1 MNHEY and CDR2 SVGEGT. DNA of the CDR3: TGTGCCAGCAGTTATCCGGTACAGGCAGGGTTGCACACTGAAGCTTTCTTT. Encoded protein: CASSYPVQAGLHTEAFF.

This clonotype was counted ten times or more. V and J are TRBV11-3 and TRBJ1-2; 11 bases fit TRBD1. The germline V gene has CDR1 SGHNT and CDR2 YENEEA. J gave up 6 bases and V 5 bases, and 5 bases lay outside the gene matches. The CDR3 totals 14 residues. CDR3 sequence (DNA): TGTGCCAGCAGCGCGGGACAGGGGGATGATGGCTACACCTTC. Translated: CASSAGQGDDGYTF.

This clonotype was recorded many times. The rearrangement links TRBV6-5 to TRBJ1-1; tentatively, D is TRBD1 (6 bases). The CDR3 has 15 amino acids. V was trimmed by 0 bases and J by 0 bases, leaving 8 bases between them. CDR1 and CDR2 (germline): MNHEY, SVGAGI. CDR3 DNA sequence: TGTGCCAGCAGTTACTCGGACAGAATGAACACTGAAGCTTTCTTT. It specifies CASSYSDRMNTEAFF.

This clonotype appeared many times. The CDR3 bases are TGTGCCAGCAGCGTGGCCGGGATGAGGGATAATTCACCCCTCCACTTT. Translating it yields CASSVAGMRDNSPLHF. This chain links TRBV11-2 with TRBJ1-6; D remains ambiguous. The CDR3 totals 16 residues. The germline CDR1 and CDR2 sequences are SGHAT and FQNNGV. The V end was cut by 5 bases, the J end by 5 bases, with 16 bases between. Looking up the rest from reference TRBV11-2 and TRBJ1-6 gives the full variable domain: EAGVAQSPRYKIIEKRQSVAFWCNPISGHATLYWYQQILGQGPKLLIQFQNNGVVDDSQLPKDRFSAERLKGVDSTLKIQPAKLEDSAVYLCASSVAGMRDNSPLHFGNGTRLTVT.

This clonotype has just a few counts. CDR3 sequence (DNA): TGCGCCAGCAGCCAAGAGAGTCCGCAGCCCAATCAGCCCCAGCATTTT. Protein: CASSQESPQPNQPQHF. This rearrangement joins TRBV4-1 to TRBJ1-5, with D hard to call. This CDR3 has 16 residues. Trimming left V 0 bases short and J 3 bases short, with 12 bases between. The V gene's germline CDR1 is MGHRA and CDR2 YSYEKL.

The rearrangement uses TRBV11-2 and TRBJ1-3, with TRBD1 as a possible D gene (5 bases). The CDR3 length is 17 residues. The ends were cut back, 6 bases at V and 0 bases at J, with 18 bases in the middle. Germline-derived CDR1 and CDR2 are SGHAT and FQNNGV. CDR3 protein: CASRGYKGNSSGNTIYF. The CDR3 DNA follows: TGTGCCAGCAGGGGATATAAGGGGAACTCCTCTGGAAACACCATATATTTT. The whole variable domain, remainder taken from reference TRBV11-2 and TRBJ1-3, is EAGVAQSPRYKIIEKRQSVAFWCNPISGHATLYWYQQILGQGPKLLIQFQNNGVVDDSQLPKDRFSAERLKGVDSTLKIQPAKLEDSAVYLCASRGYKGNSSGNTIYFGEGSWLTVV.

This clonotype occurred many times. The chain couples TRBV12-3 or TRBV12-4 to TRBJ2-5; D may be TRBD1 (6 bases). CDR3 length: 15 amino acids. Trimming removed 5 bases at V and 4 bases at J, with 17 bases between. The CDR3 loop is CASSPGEWGRETQYF. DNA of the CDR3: TGTGCCAGCAGTCCAGGGGAATGGGGGCGAGAGACCCAGTACTTC.

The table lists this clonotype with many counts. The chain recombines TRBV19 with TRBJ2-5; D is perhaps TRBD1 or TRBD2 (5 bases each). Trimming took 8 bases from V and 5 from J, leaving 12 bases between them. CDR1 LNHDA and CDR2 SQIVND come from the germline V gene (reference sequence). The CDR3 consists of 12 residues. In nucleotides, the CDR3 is TGTGCCAGTCGGGACCTCTCGGAGACCCAGTACTTC. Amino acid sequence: CASRDLSETQYF.

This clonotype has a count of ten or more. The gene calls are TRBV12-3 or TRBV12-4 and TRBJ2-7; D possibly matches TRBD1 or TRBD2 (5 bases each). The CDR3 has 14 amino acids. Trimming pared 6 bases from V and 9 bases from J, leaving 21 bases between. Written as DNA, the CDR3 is TGTGCCAGCAGACCACGGGACCCGTCTTCCGGGCAGTACTTC. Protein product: CASRPRDPSSGQYF.

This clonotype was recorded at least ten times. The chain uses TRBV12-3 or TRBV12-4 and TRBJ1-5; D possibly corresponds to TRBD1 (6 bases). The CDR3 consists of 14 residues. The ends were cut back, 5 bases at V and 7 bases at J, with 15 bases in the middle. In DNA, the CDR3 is TGTGCCAGCAGTCCGGGACAAAGGAACCAGCCCCAGCATTTT. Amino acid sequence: CASSPGQRNQPQHF.

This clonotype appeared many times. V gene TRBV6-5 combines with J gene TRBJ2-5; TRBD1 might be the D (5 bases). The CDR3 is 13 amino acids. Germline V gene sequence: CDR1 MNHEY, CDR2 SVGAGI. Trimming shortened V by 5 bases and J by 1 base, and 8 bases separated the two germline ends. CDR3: CASSQGAQETQYF. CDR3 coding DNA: TGTGCCAGCAGTCAGGGTGCCCAAGAGACCCAGTACTTC.

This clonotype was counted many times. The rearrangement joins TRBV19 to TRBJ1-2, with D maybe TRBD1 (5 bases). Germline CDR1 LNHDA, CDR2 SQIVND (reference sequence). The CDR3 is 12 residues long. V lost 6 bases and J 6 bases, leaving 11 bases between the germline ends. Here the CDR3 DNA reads TGTGCCAGTAGGAGAGACAGCCATGGCTACACCTTC. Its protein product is CASRRDSHGYTF.

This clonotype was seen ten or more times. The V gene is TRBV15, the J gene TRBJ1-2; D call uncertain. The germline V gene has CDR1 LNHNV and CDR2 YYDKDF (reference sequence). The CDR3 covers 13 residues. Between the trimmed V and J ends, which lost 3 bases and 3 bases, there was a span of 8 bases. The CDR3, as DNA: TGTGCCACCAGCAGTCGTGAGGACTATGGCTACACCTTC. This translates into CATSSREDYGYTF.

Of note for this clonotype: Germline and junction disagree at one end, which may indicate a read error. CDR3 region: CASSRGGQDTQYF. The CDR3 nucleotides are TGTGCCAGCAGCCGGGGGGGGCAAGATACCCAGTACTTC. This chain links TRBV7-2 with TRBJ2-5; 8 nucleotides align to TRBD2. The CDR3 consists of 13 residues. CDR1 and CDR2 from the germline V gene are SGHTA and FQGNSA. Together with reference TRBV7-2 and TRBJ2-5, the CDR3 gives the full variable domain: GAGVSQSPSNKVTEKGKDVELRCDPISGHTALYWYRQSLGQGLEFLIYFQGNSAPDKSGLPSDRFSAERTGGSVSTLTIQRTQQEDSAVYLCASSRGGQDTQYFGPGTRLLVL.

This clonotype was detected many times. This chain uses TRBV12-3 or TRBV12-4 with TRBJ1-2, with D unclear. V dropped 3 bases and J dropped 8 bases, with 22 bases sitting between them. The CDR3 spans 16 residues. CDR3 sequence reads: CASSLGNPEIGYGYTF. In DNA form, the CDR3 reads TGTGCCAGCAGTTTGGGGAATCCCGAAATCGGTTACGGCTACACCTTC.

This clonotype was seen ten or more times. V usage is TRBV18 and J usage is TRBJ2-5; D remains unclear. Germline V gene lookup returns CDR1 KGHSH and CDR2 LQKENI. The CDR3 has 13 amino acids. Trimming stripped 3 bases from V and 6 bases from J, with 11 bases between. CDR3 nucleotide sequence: TGTGCCAGCTCACCCGACGATAGCAAGACCCAGTACTTC. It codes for CASSPDDSKTQYF.

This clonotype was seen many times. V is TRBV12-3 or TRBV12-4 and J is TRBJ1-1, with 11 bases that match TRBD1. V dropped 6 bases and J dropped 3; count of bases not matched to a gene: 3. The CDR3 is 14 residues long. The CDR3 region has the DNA TGTGCCAGCAGGAGGACAGGGGGCTACACTGAAGCTTTCTTT. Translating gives CASRRTGGYTEAFF.

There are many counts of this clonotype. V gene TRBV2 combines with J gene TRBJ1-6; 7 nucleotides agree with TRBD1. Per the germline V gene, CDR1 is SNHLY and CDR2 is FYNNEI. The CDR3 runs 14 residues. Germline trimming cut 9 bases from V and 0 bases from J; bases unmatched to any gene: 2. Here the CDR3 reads CARGTDSYNSPLHF. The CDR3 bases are TGTGCCAGAGGGACAGACTCCTATAATTCACCCCTCCACTTT.

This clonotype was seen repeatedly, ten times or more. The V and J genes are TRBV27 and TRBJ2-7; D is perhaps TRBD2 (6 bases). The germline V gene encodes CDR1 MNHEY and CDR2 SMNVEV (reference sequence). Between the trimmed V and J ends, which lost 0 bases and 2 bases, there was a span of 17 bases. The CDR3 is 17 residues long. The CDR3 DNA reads TGTGCCAGCAGTTTATCCCCCGGAGGGCCCCGTACCTACGAGCAGTACTTC. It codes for CASSLSPGGPRTYEQYF.